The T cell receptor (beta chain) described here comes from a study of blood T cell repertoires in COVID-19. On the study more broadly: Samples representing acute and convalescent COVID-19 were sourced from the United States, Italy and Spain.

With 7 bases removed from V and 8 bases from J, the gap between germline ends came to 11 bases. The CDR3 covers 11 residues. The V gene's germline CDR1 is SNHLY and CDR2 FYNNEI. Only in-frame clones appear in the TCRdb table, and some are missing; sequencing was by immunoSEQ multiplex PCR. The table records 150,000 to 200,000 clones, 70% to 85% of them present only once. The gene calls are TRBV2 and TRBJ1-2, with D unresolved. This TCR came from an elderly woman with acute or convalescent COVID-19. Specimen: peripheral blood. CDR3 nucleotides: TGTGCCAGCAAAGAGGGCGGCGGCTACACCTTC. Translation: CASKEGGGYTF.